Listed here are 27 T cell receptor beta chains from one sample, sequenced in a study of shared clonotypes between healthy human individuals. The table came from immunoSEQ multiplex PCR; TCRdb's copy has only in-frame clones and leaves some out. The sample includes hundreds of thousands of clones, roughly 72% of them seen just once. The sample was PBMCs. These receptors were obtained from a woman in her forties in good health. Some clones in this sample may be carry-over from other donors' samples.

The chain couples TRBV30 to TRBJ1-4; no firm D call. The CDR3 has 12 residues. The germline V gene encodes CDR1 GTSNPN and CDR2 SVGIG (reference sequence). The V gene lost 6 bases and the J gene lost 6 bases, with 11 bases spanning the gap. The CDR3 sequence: CACDYGDEKLFF. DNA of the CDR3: TGTGCCTGCGATTACGGGGATGAAAAACTGTTTTTT.

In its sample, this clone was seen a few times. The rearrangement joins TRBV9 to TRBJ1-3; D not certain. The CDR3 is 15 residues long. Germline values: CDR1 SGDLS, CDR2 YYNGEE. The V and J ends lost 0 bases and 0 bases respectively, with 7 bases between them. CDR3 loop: CASSVGGSSGNTIYF. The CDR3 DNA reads TGTGCCAGCAGCGTAGGAGGCAGCTCTGGAAACACCATATATTTT. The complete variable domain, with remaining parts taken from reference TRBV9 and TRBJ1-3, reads DSGVTQTPKHLITATGQRVTLRCSPRSGDLSVYWYQQSLDQGLQFLIQYYNGEERAKGNILERFSAQQFPDLHSELNLSSLELGDSALYFCASSVGGSSGNTIYFGEGSWLTVV.

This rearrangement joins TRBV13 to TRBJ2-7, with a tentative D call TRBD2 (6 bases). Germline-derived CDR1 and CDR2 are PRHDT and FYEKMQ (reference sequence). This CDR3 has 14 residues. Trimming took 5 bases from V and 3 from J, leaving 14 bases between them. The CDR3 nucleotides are TGTGCCAGCAGCCCAGGGCGGGAAAACTACGAGCAGTACTTC. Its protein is CASSPGRENYEQYF.

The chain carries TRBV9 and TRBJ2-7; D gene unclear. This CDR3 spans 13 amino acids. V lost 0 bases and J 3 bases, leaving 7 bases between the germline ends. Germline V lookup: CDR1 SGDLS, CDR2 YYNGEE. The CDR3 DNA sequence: TGTGCCAGCAGCGTAGGTCTAAACTACGAGCAGTACTTC. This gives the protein CASSVGLNYEQYF.

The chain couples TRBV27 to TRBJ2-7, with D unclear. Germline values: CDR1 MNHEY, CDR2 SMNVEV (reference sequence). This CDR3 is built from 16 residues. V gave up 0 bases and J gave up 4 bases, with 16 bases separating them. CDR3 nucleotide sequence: TGTGCCAGCAGTTTATCGTTGAGTGGGTGGATATACGAGCAGTACTTC. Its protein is CASSLSLSGWIYEQYF.

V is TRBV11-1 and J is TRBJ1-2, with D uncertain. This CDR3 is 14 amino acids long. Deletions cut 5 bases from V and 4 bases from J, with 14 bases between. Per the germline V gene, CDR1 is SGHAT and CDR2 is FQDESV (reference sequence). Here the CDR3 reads CASSPPGGGYGYTF. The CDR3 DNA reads TGTGCCAGCAGCCCTCCGGGCGGCGGCTATGGCTACACCTTC.

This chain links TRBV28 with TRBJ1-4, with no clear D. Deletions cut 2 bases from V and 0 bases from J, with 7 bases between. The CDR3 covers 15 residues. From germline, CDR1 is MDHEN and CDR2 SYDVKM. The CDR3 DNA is TGTGCCAGCAGTTTACAGATTACAACTAATGAAAAACTGTTTTTT. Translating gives CASSLQITTNEKLFF. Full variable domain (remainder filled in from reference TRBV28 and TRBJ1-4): DVKVTQSSRYLVKRTGEKVFLECVQDMDHENMFWYRQDPGLGLRLIYFSYDVKMKEKGDIPEGYSVSREKKERFSLILESASTNQTSMYLCASSLQITTNEKLFFGSGTQLSVL.

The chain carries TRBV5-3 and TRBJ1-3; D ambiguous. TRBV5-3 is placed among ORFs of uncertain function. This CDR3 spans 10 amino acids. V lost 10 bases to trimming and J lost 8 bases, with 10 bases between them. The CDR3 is CAPRGHTIYF. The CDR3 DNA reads TGTGCCCCGCGTGGGCACACCATATATTTT.

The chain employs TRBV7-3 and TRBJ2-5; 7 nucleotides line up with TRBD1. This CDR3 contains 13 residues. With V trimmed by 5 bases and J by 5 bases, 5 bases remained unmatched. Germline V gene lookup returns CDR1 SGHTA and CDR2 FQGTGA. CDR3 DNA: TGTGCCAGCAGCCGACAGGGTGGGGAGACCCAGTACTTC. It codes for CASSRQGGETQYF.

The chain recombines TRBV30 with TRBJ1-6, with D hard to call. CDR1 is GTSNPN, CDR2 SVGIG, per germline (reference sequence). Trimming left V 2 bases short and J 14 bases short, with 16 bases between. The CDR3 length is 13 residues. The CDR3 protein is CAWSSGRATALHF. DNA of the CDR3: TGTGCCTGGAGTTCCGGGCGGGCAACGGCCCTCCACTTT. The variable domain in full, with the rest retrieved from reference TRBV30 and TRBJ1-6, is SQTIHQWPATLVQPVGSPLSLECTVEGTSNPNLYWYRQAAGRGLQLLFYSVGIGQISSEVPQNLSASRPQDRQFILSSKKLLLSDSGFYLCAWSSGRATALHFGNGTRLTVT.

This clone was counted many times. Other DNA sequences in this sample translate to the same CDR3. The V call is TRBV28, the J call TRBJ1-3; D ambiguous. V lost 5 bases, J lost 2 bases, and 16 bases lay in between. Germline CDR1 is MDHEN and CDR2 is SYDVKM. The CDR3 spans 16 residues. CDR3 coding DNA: TGTGCCAGCAGTAATCACTTGCTCGGGACTGGAAACACCATATATTTT. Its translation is CASSNHLLGTGNTIYF. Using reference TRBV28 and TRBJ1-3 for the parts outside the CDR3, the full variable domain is DVKVTQSSRYLVKRTGEKVFLECVQDMDHENMFWYRQDPGLGLRLIYFSYDVKMKEKGDIPEGYSVSREKKERFSLILESASTNQTSMYLCASSNHLLGTGNTIYFGEGSWLTVV.

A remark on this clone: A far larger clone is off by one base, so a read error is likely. This CDR3 is CASSQGVNTEAFF. DNA of the CDR3: TGTGCCAGCAGCCAAGGGGTGAACACTGAAGCTTTCTTT. J is TRBJ1-1 and V is TRBV11-3, with D tentatively TRBD1 (5 bases). CDR1 and CDR2 from the germline V gene are SGHNT and YENEEA. V was cut by 5 bases and J by 0 bases, with 7 bases left in between. The CDR3 covers 13 residues.

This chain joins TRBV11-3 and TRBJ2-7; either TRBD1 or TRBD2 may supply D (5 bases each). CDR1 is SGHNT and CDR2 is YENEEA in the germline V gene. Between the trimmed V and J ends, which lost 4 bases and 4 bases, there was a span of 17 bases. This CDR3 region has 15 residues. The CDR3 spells CASSYARDGIYEQYF. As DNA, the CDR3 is TGTGCCAGCAGCTACGCCCGGGACGGGATTTACGAGCAGTACTTC. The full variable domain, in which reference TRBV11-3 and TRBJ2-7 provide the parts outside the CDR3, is EAGVVQSPRYKIIEKKQPVAFWCNPISGHNTLYWYLQNLGQGPELLIRYENEEAVDDSQLPKDRFSAERLKGVDSTLKIQPAELGDSAVYLCASSYARDGIYEQYFGPGTRLTVT.

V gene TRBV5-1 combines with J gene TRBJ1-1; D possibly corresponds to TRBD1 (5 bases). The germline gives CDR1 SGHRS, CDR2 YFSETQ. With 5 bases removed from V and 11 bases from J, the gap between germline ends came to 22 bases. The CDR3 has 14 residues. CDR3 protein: CASRPEQAGSGAFF. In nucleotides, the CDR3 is TGCGCCAGCAGACCGGAACAGGCTGGCTCGGGCGCTTTCTTT.

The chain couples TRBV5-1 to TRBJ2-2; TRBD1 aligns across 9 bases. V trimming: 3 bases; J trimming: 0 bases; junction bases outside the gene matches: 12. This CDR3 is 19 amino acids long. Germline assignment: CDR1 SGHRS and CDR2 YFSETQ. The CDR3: CASSSHGQGSFANTGELFF. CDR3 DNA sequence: TGCGCCAGCAGCTCCCATGGACAGGGGTCCTTCGCGAACACCGGGGAGCTGTTTTTT.

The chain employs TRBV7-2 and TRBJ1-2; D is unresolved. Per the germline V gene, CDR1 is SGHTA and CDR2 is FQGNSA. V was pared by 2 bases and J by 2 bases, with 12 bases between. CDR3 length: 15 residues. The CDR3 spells CASSLNLWPNYGYTF. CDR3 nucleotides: TGTGCCAGCAGCTTAAATTTGTGGCCAAACTATGGCTACACCTTC.

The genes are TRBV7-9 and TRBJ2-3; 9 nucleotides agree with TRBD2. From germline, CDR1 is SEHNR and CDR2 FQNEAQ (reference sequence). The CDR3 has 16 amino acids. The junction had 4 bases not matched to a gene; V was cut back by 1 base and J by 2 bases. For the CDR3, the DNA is TGTGCCAGCAGCTTAGTGCTAGCGGGAAACACAGATACGCAGTATTTT. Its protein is CASSLVLAGNTDTQYF.

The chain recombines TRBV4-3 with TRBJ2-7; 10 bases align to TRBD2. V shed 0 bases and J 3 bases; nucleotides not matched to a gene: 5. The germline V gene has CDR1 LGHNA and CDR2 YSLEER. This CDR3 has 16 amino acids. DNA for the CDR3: TGCGCCAGCAGCCAAGAAATCCTAGCGGGAGTCTACGAGCAGTACTTC. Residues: CASSQEILAGVYEQYF.

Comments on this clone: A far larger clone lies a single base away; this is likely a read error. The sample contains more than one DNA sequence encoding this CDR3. DNA of the CDR3: TGTGCTAGCAGTTTCCTCCGCTACTCACCCTACGAGCAGTACTTC. Residues: CASSFLRYSPYEQYF. The V gene is TRBV7-8, the J gene TRBJ2-7; D unresolved. The CDR3 loop spans 15 amino acids. The germline CDR1 and CDR2 sequences are SGHVS and FQNEAQ.

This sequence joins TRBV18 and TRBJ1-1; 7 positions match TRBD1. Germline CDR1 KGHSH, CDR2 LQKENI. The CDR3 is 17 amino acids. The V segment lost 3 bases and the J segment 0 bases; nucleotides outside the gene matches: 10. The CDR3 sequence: CASSPLQGLPMNTEAFF. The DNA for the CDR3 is TGTGCCAGCTCACCCTTACAGGGGCTCCCAATGAACACTGAAGCTTTCTTT.

CDR3 sequence (DNA): TGTGCCAGCAGCTTAGTGGGGCCCGGTACGCAGTATTTT. It specifies CASSLVGPGTQYF. The genes are TRBV7-2 and TRBJ2-3, with TRBD1 as a possible D gene (5 bases). V was clipped by 1 base and J by 8 bases, with 10 bases between them. The CDR3 is made up of 13 amino acids. The germline gives CDR1 SGHTA, CDR2 FQGNSA.

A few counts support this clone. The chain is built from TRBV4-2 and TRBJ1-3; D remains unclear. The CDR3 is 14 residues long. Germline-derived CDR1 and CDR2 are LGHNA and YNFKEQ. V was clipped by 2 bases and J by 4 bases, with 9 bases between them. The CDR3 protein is CASSQRREGNTIYF. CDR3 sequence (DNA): TGTGCCAGCAGCCAAAGGCGGGAAGGAAACACCATATATTTT.

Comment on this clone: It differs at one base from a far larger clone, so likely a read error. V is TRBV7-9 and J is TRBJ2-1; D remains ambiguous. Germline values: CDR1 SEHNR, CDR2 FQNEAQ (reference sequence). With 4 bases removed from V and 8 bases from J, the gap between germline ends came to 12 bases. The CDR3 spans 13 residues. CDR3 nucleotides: TGTGCCAGCAGCTCAGGCGGTGGGGATGAGCAGTTCTTC. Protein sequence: CASSSGGGDEQFF.

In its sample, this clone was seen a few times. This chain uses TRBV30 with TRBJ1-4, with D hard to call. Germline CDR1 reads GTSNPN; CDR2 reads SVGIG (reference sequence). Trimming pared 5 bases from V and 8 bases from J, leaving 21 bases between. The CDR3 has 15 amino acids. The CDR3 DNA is TGTGCCTGGGGAGCAAACCGGGCCGTGGGGGAAAAACTGTTTTTT. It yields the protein CAWGANRAVGEKLFF.

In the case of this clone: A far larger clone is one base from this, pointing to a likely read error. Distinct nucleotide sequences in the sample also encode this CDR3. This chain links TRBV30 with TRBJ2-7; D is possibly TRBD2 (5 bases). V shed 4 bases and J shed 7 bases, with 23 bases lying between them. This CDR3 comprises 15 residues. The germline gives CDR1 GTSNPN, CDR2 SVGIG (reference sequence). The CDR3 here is CAWTPGTRPGSEQYF. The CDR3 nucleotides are TGTGCCTGGACCCCCGGAACTAGGCCCGGTTCGGAGCAGTACTTC.

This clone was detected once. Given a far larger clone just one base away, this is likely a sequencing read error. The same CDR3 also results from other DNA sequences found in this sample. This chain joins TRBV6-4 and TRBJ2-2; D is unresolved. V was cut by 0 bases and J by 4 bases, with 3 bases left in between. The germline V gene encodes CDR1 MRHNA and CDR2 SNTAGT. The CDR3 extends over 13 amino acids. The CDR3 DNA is TGTGCCAGCAGTGACTCGGGCACCGGGGAGCTGTTTTTT. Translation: CASSDSGTGELFF.

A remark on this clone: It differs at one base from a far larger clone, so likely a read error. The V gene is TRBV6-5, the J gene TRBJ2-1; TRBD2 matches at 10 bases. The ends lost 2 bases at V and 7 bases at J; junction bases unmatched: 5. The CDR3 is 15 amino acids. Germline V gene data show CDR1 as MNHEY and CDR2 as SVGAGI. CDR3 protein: CASSYGLAACNEQFF. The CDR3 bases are TGTGCCAGCAGTTACGGACTAGCGGCGTGTAATGAGCAGTTCTTC.